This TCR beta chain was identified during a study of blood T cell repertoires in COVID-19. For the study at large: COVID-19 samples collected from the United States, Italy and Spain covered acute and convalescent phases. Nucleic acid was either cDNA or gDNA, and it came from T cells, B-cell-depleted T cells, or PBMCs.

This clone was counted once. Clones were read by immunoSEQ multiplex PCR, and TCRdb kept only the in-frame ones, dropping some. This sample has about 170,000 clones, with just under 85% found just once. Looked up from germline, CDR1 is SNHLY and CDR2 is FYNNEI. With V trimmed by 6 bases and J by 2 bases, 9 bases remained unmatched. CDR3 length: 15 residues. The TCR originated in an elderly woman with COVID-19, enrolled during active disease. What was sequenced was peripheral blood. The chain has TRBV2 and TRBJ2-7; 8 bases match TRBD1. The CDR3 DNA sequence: TGTGCCAGCAGACAACAGGGGGTTGGAACCTACGAGCAGTACTTC. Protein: CASRQQGVGTYEQYF. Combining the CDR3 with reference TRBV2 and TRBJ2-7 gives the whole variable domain EPEVTQTPSHQVTQMGQEVILRCVPISNHLYFYWYRQILGQKVEFLVSFYNNEISEKSEIFDDQFSVERPDGSNFTLKIRSTKLEDSAMYFCASRQQGVGTYEQYFGPGTRLTVT.